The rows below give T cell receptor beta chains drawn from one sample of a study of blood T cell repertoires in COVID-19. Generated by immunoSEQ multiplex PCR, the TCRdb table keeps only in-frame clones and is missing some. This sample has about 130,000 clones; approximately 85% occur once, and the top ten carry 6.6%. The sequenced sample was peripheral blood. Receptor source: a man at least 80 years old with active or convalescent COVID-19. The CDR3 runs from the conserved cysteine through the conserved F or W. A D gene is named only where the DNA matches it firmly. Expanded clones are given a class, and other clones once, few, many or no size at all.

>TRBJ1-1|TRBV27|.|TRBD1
TGTGCCAGCAGCTCACAGGGGTACGCTGAAGCTTTCTTT
CASSSQGYAEAFF
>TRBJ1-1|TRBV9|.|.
TGTGCCAGCAGCCCGACAGACATGAACACTGAAGCTTTCTTT
CASSPTDMNTEAFF
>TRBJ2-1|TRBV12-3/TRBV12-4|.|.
TGTGCCAGCAGTTTATTCCGCGGCAATGAGCAGTTCTTC
CASSLFRGNEQFF
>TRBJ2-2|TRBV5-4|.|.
TGTGCCAGCAGCTTAAAGCAGGGACTCCTCACCGGGGAGCTGTTTTTT
CASSLKQGLLTGELFF
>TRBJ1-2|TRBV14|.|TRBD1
TGTGCCAGCAGCCAAGAGGGACAGGGGGTCTATGGCTACACCTTC
CASSQEGQGVYGYTF
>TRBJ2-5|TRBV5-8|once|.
TGTGCGATCACCAGGGGCCGCGGGGAGACCCAGTACTTC
CAITRGRGETQYF
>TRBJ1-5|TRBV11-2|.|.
TGTGCCAGCAGCTTAGCTGGGGGCCCCAGTCAGCCCCAGCATTTT
CASSLAGGPSQPQHF
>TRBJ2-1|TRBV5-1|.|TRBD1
TGCGCCAGCAGCCTCGGACAGGGGGGCTACAATGAGCAGTTCTTC
CASSLGQGGYNEQFF
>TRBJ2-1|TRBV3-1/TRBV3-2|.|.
TGTGCCAGCAGAGGTTTGGTAGGGGGAAATTCCTACAATGAGCAGTTCTTC
CASRGLVGGNSYNEQFF
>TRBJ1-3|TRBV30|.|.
TGTGCCTGGAGTCGTACAGGAGACTCTGGAAACACCATATATTTT
CAWSRTGDSGNTIYF
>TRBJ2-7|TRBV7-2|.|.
TGTGCCAGCAGCCCTTCCTCCTACGAGCAGTACTTC
CASSPSSYEQYF
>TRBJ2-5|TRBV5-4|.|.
TGTGCCAGCAGCTTGGCGGGGACGAGGGGGGAGACCCAGTACTTC
CASSLAGTRGETQYF
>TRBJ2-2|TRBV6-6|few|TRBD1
TGTGCCAGCAGCCCAGACAGGGGCTCCGGGGAGCTGTTTTTT
CASSPDRGSGELFF
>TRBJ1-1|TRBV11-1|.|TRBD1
TGTGCCAGCAGCTTTTATACCGGGACAGGGTGGACTGAAGCTTTCTTT
CASSFYTGTGWTEAFF
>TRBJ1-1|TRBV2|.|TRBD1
TGTGCCAGCAGTGAAATCGGGACAGTGGACACTGAAGCTTTCTTT
CASSEIGTVDTEAFF